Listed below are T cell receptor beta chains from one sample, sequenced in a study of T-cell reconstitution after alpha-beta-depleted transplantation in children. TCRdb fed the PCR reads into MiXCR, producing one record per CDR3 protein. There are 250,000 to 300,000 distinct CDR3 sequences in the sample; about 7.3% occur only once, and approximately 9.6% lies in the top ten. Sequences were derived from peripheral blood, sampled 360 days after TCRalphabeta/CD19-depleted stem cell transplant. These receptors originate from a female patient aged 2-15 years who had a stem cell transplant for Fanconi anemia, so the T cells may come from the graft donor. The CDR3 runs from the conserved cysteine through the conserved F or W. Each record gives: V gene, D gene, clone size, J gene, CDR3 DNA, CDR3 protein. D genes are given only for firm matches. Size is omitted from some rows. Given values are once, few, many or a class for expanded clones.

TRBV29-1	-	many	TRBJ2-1	TGCAGCGTTAGGAGGGGGGCCGGTAATGAGCAGTTCTTC	CSVRRGAGNEQFF
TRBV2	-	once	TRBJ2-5	TGTGCCAGCAGTGAGTTAACTATCCAAGAGACCCAGTACTTC	CASSELTIQETQYF
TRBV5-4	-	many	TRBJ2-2	TGTGCCAGCAGCTTAAGGCGCAGAGGGAACACCGGGGAGCTGTTTTTT	CASSLRRRGNTGELFF
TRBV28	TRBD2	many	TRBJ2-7	TGTGCCAGCAGTTTATCGGCTAGCGGGCGGGAGGAGCAGTACTTC	CASSLSASGREEQYF
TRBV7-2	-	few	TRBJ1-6	TGTGCCAGCAGCTTAAAAGGGAAAGGGTCACCCCTCCACTTT	CASSLKGKGSPLHF
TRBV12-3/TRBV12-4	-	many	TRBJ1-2	TGTGCCAGCAGTTCTACAGGGCTTCCGGAGGGCTACACCTTC	CASSSTGLPEGYTF
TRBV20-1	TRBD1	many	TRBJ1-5	TGCAGTGTTGTGGTCACCCCGGGACAGAATCAGCCCCAGCATTTT	CSVVVTPGQNQPQHF
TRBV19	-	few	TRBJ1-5	TGTGCCAGTGGAGAAGGGGGAGGTCAGCCCCAGCATTTT	CASGEGGGQPQHF
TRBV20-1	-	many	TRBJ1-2	TGCAGTGCTAGGCCCCCCGGTGGGGGGTATGGCTACACCTTC	CSARPPGGGYGYTF
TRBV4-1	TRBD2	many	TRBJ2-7	TGCGCCAGCAGCCAAGCTCTTAGCGGGTACGAGCAGTACTTC	CASSQALSGYEQYF
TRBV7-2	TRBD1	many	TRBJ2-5	TGTGCCAGCAGCCCGACAGGGAGATCAACAGAGACCCAGTACTTC	CASSPTGRSTETQYF
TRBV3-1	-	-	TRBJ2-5	TGTGCCAGCAGCCAAGGCCCAGGAGGGGCGGAGACCCAGTACTTC	CASSQGPGGAETQYF
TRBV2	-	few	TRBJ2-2	TGTGCCAGCAGTGATGTGGGGGGTCTGAACACCGGGGAGCTGTTTTTT	CASSDVGGLNTGELFF
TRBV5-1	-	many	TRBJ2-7	TGCGCCAGCAGCTTGGCAGGTCCTATTACTTACGAGCAGTACTTC	CASSLAGPITYEQYF
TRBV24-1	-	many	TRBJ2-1	TGTGCCACCAGTGATTTCTCGGCTTACAATGAGCAGTTCTTC	CATSDFSAYNEQFF
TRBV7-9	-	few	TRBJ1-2	TGTGCCAGCAGCTCGCCTTCTTCCGGGTCCCTCTATGGCTACACCTTC	CASSSPSSGSLYGYTF
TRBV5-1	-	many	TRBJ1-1	TGCGCCAGCAGCTTTGCCCGGATGAACACTGAAGCTTTCTTT	CASSFARMNTEAFF
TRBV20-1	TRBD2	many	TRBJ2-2	TGCAGTGCTAGTAAAAGGTGGCTAGCGGGGGCCAGGACCGGGGAGCTGTTTTTT	CSASKRWLAGARTGELFF
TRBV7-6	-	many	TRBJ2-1	TGTGCCAGCAGCCCCCGGCTAGCCGGTAACAATGAGCAGTTCTTC	CASSPRLAGNNEQFF
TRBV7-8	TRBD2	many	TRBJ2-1	TGTGCCAGCAGCTCAGGACTAGGTAATTATGATGAGCAGTTCTTC	CASSSGLGNYDEQFF
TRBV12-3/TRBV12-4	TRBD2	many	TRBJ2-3	TGTGCCAGCAGTATTAGCGGGGCTATCACAGATACGCAGTATTTT	CASSISGAITDTQYF
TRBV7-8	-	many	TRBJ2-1	TGTGCCAGCAGCTTCAGGGACTTAACTAACAATGAGCAGTTCTTC	CASSFRDLTNNEQFF
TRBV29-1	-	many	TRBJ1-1	TGCAGCGTCTCTCCGCGAGTGAACACTGAAGCTTTCTTT	CSVSPRVNTEAFF